One T cell receptor beta chain is described in this entry. What antigen it recognizes has not been identified. Per-nucleotide qualities are absent, and no much larger clonotype sits a single base away. The instrument given in TCRdb is Illumina HiSeq 2500. Quantitative 5'-RACE with molecular barcodes was used to prepare TCR beta libraries. Concerning the study's data processing: A new computational method, built on a probabilistic model of VDJ rearrangement, was used to identify disease-linked TCR variants. TCRdb redid the processing of the public reads, applying fastp at Q25 and MiXCR, and retained in-frame beta chains. A single entry per CDR3 protein holds the most common genes and DNA from its merged rows. These V and J calls originate from TCRdb's pipeline instead of the authors' own analysis. The sample contains 300,000 to 350,000 distinct CDR3 sequences, about 20% of them found a single time. The leading ten clones occupy 3% to 4% of the sample.

The germline V gene encodes CDR1 SNHLY and CDR2 FYNNEI. The CDR3 runs 18 amino acids, cysteine and phenylalanine included. The kept DNA is CDR3 alone, 54 bases in frame from the first base. V is trimmed back by 3 bases and J by 4 bases, and the junction contains 14 bases that no gene match accounts for. The source of the sample is a study of CD8 T cells in ankylosing spondylitis listed by TCRdb under 2017. Concerning the study at large: The study profiled T cell receptor beta repertoires in healthy donors and ankylosing spondylitis patients to find disease-linked TCR variants. In total, the full study cohort was made up of some 110 healthy donors and roughly 27 ankylosing spondylitis patients. Peripheral blood samples were taken, and synovial fluid was additionally collected from ankylosing spondylitis patients. Study-level results and caveats: Some motif variants had previously been reported in the synovial fluid and blood of reactive arthritis patients, which suggests shared mechanisms of disease initiation. In peripheral blood, the disease-linked clones were found at relatively low frequencies and had a CD8+ phenotype. A TCR beta motif made up of 7 to 9 highly homologous amino acid variants appeared to be characteristic of blood from ankylosing spondylitis patients. The disease-linked clones were reported to be significantly enriched in matched synovial fluid samples from ankylosing spondylitis patients.

The sequence was collected from a female donor with ankylosing spondylitis or in good health (not recorded which). Sequenced: blood, either unsorted or a sorted T cell fraction (not recorded which). The receptor chain draws on TRBV2 and TRBJ2-1; 8 middle bases align to TRBD2. In nucleotide form, the sequence is TGTGCCAGCAGTGAGCGGCGGGGGGCAGGCTACCCTTACAATGAGCAGTTCTTC. Translation gives CASSERRGAGYPYNEQFF.